Below, 10 T cell receptor beta chains from the same sample are listed, as sequenced in a study of cytomegalovirus exposure and HLA in healthy donors. PCR amplification relied on 60 Vbeta primers (plus 13 Jbeta primers). Some clones are missing from TCRdb's copy, which holds only in-frame ones; the method was immunoSEQ multiplex PCR. The sample holds around 150,000 clones, around 75% seen once. Sample: PBMCs. The receptors were gathered from a man younger than 30 in good health and CMV-seronegative.

There are a few counts of this clone. The CDR3 loop reads CASSEFVWESTDTQYF. DNA for the CDR3: TGCGCCAGCAGTGAGTTTGTGTGGGAGAGCACAGATACGCAGTATTTT. The J gene is TRBJ2-3, the V gene TRBV10-2; TRBD2 might be the D (5 bases). The germline V gene encodes CDR1 WSHSY and CDR2 SAAADI. V lost 1 base, J lost 0 bases, and 11 bases lay in between. This CDR3 is built from 16 residues.

The V gene is TRBV9, the J gene TRBJ1-3, with a weak D call TRBD1 (5 bases). The CDR3 runs to 15 residues. Germline loops: CDR1 SGDLS, CDR2 YYNGEE. V was trimmed by 5 bases and J by 0 bases, leaving 12 bases between them. CDR3 sequence: CASSEQVSSGNTIYF. In nucleotides, the CDR3 is TGTGCCAGCAGTGAACAGGTTAGCTCTGGAAACACCATATATTTT.

This clone has only a few counts. The V and J genes are TRBV30 and TRBJ2-2, with a weak D call TRBD2 (5 bases). Germline V gives CDR1 GTSNPN, CDR2 SVGIG (reference sequence). CDR3 length equals 17 residues. The germline V and J ends were trimmed by 1 base and 5 bases, with 20 bases remaining between them. CDR3 region: CAWSGSRASLQTGELFF. The CDR3 DNA sequence: TGTGCCTGGAGTGGGTCGAGGGCGTCCCTGCAGACCGGGGAGCTGTTTTTT.

The rearrangement links TRBV6-1 to TRBJ2-5, with TRBD1 identical over 10 bases. V lost 7 bases, J lost 5 bases, and 7 bases stayed unmatched. CDR3 length equals 14 residues. Germline-derived CDR1 and CDR2 are MNHNS and SASEGT. CDR3 in amino acids: CASTLGQGLETQYF. CDR3 DNA: TGTGCCAGCACCCTGGGACAGGGGCTGGAGACCCAGTACTTC.

This chain connects TRBV10-3 to TRBJ1-5, with D possibly matching TRBD1 (6 bases). The V end was cut by 6 bases, the J end by 0 bases, with 15 bases between. Germline values: CDR1 ENHRY, CDR2 SYGVKD. The CDR3 totals 16 residues. CDR3 residues: CAISPTGPDSNQPQHF. CDR3 bases: TGTGCCATCAGCCCTACAGGGCCAGATAGCAATCAGCCCCAGCATTTT.

The chain has TRBV5-1 and TRBJ2-5, with D maybe TRBD2 (9 bases). V lost 4 bases, J lost 2 bases, and 18 bases lay in between. In germline, CDR1 is SGHRS, CDR2 YFSETQ. The CDR3 sequence is 16 residues long. CDR3 sequence: CASSPGGSGGQETQYF. The CDR3 DNA is TGCGCCAGCAGCCCAGGGGGCAGCGGGGGGCAAGAGACCCAGTACTTC.

A few counts support this clone. CDR3 protein: CASSLGVASGNTIYF. The DNA for the CDR3 is TGTGCCAGCAGCTTAGGGGTAGCCTCTGGAAACACCATATATTTT. The rearrangement links TRBV7-9 to TRBJ1-3; D not certain. Germline-derived CDR1 and CDR2 are SEHNR and FQNEAQ (reference sequence). V was trimmed by 1 base and J by 0 bases, leaving 7 bases between them. The CDR3 has 15 amino acids.

The CDR3 DNA follows: TGTGCCAGCAGCAAAGAGGCAGGGGCCGCGTTTGAGCAGTACTTC. Its translation: CASSKEAGAAFEQYF. The chain employs TRBV21-1 and TRBJ2-7; the table calls TRBD1, which could not be checked here. TRBV21-1 is shown as a pseudogene. The CDR3 length is 15 residues.

This chain connects TRBV7-2 to TRBJ2-1, with 8 bases matching TRBD2. Germline CDR1 and CDR2: SGHTA and FQGNSA. The CDR3 contains 19 residues. V trimming: 1 base; J trimming: 2 bases; junction bases outside the gene matches: 13. CDR3 loop: CASSLVRPQRELTYNEQFF. The CDR3 nucleotides are TGTGCCAGCAGCTTAGTAAGGCCCCAGCGGGAGTTGACCTACAATGAGCAGTTCTTC.

This clone appeared a single time. The genes are TRBV4-3 and TRBJ2-6; 12 nucleotides match TRBD1. Trimming removed 0 bases from V and 2 bases from J; junction bases left unmatched: 2. This CDR3 has 18 amino acids. The germline V gene has CDR1 LGHNA and CDR2 YSLEER. CDR3 nucleotides: TGCGCCAGCAGCCAAGATGGGACAGGGGGCCCTGGGGCCAACGTCCTGACTTTC. Its protein product is CASSQDGTGGPGANVLTF.